This TCR beta chain came from a study of graft-versus-host responses after intestinal transplantation. About the research overall: Anti-thymocyte globulin served as induction for all recipients, who then took tacrolimus and steroids for about three years.

Clones were sequenced by immunoSEQ multiplex PCR, and TCRdb holds only the in-frame ones, with some missing. This sample yields under 20,000 clones, of which over 35% are seen a single time; approximately 0.9% belongs to the top ten. Co-plating was performed using roughly 200,000 CFSE-labeled responder cells and roughly 200,000 irradiated, violet-dye-labeled stimulator cells. Trimming left V 0 bases short and J 9 bases short, with 13 bases between. Germline CDR1 SGHRS, CDR2 YFSETQ. The CDR3 consists of 15 residues. The material sequenced was alloreactive CD4+ T cells from a mixed lymphocyte reaction culture, taken before intestinal transplant. Regarding subset: CFSE-low proliferating T cells sorted from approximately six-day pre-transplant mixed lymphocyte reaction (GvH or HvG direction). J is TRBJ1-6 and V is TRBV5-1, with a tentative D call TRBD1 (6 bases). This receptor was identified in a human patient who received an intestinal transplant. In DNA form, the CDR3 reads TGCGCCAGCAGCTTGGCTCGGGGGGCTGGTTCACCCCTCCACTTT. It yields the protein CASSLARGAGSPLHF.